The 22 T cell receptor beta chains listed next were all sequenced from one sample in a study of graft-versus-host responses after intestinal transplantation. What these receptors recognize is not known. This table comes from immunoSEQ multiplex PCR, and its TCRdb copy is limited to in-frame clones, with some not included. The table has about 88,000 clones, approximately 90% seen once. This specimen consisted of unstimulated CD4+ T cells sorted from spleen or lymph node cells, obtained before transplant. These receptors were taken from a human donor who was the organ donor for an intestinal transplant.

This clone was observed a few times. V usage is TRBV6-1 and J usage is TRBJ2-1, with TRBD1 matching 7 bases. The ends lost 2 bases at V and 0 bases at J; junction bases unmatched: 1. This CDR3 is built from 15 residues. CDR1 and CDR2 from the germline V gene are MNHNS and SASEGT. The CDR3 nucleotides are TGTGCCAGCAGTGAATCAGGGGGCTCCTACAATGAGCAGTTCTTC. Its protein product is CASSESGGSYNEQFF.

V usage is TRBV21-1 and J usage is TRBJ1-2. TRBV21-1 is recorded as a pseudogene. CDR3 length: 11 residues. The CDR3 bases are TGTGCCAGCACAACCTCGGATGGCTACACCTTC. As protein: CASTTSDGYTF.

As DNA, the CDR3 is TGTGCCAGCAGTGAACTGAGGAGTTCACCCCTCCACTTT. It is translated as CASSELRSSPLHF. V usage is TRBV2 and J usage is TRBJ1-6; D gene uncertain. V was pared by 2 bases and J by 9 bases, with 8 bases between. Germline V gene lookup returns CDR1 SNHLY and CDR2 FYNNEI. This CDR3 is built from 13 residues.

The CDR3 DNA follows: TGCACCAGCAGACCAACTAGCGGGGGGTTCATCACAGATACGCAGTATTTT. Its protein is CTSRPTSGGFITDTQYF. V and J are TRBV1 and TRBJ2-3; the table names TRBD2, a call not compared with the DNA. TRBV1 has pseudogene status. The CDR3 covers 17 residues.

The CDR3 loop reads CASSTIGRGGFYGYTF. The CDR3 coding sequence is TGTGCCAGCAGTACCATCGGCAGGGGAGGGTTCTATGGCTACACCTTC. The V and J genes are TRBV28 and TRBJ1-2, with D perhaps TRBD1 (6 bases). The CDR3 has 16 amino acids. Trimming took off 5 bases at V and 4 bases at J, with 20 bases between the two ends. CDR1 and CDR2 (germline): MDHEN, SYDVKM.

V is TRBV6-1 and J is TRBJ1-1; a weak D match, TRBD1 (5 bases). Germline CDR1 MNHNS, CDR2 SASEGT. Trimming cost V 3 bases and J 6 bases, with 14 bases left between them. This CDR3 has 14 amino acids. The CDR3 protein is CASSDLWKTAEAFF. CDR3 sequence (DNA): TGTGCCAGCAGTGACCTTTGGAAGACAGCTGAAGCTTTCTTT.

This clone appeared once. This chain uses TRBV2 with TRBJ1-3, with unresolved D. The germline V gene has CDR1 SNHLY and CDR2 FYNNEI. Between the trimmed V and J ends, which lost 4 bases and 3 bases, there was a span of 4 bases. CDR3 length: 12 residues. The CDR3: CASSGSGNTIYF. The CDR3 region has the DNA TGTGCCAGCAGTGGGAGTGGAAACACCATATATTTT.

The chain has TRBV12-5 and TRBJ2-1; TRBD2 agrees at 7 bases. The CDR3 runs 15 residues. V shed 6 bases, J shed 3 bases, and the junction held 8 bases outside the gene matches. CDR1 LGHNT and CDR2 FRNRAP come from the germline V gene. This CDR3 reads CASGPSRGIYNEQFF. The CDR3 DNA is TGTGCTAGTGGCCCATCGCGGGGGATCTACAATGAGCAGTTCTTC.

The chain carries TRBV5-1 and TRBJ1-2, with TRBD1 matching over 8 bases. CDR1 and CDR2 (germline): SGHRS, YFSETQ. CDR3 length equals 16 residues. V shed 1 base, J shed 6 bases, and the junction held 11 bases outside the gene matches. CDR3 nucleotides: TGCGCCAGCAGCTTGTACGGCGGACAGGGAATGGATGGCTACACCTTC. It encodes CASSLYGGQGMDGYTF. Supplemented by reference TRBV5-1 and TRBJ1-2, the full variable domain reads KAGVTQTPRYLIKTRGQQVTLSCSPISGHRSVSWYQQTPGQGLQFLFEYFSETQRNKGNFPGRFSGRQFSNSRSEMNVSTLELGDSALYLCASSLYGGQGMDGYTFGSGTRLTVV.

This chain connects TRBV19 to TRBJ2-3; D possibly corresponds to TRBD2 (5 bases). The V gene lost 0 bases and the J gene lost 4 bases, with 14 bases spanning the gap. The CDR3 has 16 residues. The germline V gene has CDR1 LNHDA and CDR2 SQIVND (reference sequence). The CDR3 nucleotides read TGTGCCAGTAGTATAGAAAAACTAGATGTGGCAGATACGCAGTATTTT. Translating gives CASSIEKLDVADTQYF.

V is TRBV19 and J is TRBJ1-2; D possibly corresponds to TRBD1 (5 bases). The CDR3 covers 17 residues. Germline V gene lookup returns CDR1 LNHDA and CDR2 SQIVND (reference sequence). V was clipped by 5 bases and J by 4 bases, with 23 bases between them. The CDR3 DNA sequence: TGTGCCAGTAGTGGACAAGGGTTTCCTACGGTATTCTATGGCTACACCTTC. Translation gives CASSGQGFPTVFYGYTF.

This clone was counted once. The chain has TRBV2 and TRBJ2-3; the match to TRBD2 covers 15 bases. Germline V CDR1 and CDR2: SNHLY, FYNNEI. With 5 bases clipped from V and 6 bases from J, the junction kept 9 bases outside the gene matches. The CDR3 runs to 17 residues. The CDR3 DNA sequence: TGTGCCAGCAGTTGGACTAGCGGGAGGGCCAATTCGGATACGCAGTATTTT. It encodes CASSWTSGRANSDTQYF.

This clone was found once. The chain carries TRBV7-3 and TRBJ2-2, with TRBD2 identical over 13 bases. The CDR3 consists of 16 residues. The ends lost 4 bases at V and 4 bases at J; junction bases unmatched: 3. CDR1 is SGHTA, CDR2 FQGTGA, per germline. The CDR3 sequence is CASSSRTSGGTGELFF. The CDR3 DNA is TGTGCCAGCAGCTCGAGGACTAGCGGGGGCACCGGGGAGCTGTTTTTT.

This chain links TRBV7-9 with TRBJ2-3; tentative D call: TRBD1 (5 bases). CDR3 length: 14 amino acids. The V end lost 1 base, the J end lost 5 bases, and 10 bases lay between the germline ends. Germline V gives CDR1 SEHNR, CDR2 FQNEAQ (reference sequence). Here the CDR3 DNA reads TGTGCCAGCAGCTTAGAAGTGGGGCTAGATACGCAGTATTTT. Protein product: CASSLEVGLDTQYF.

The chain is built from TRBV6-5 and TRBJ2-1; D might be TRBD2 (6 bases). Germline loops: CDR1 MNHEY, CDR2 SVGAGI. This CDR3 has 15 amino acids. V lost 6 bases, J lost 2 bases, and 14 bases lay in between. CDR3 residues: CASRVGGGTYNEQFF. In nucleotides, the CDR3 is TGTGCCAGCAGGGTCGGTGGAGGGACCTACAATGAGCAGTTCTTC.

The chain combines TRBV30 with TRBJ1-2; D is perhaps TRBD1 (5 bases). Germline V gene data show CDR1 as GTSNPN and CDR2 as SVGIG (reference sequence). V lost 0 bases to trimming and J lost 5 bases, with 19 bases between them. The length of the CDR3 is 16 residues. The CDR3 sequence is CAWSVLFRAAGYGYTF. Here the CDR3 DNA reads TGTGCCTGGAGTGTATTGTTCAGGGCGGCCGGGTATGGCTACACCTTC.

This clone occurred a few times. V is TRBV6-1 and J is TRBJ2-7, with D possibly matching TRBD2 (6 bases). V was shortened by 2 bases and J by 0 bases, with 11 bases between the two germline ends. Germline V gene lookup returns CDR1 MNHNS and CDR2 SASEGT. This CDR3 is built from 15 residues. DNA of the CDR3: TGTGCCAGCAGTGAACCCGGGAGCCCCTCCTACGAGCAGTACTTC. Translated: CASSEPGSPSYEQYF.

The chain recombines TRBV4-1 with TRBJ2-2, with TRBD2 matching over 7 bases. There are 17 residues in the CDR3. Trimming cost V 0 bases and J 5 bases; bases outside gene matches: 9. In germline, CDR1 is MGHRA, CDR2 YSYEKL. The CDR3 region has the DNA TGCGCCAGCAGCCAAGATCGAGACGGGGGGAGAACCGGGGAGCTGTTTTTT. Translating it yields CASSQDRDGGRTGELFF.

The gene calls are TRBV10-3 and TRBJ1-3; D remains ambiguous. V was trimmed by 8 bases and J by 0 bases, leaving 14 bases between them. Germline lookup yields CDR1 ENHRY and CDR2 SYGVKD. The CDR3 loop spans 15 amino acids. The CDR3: CAIGRELLSGNTIYF. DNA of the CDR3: TGTGCCATCGGGAGAGAGTTACTCTCTGGAAACACCATATATTTT.

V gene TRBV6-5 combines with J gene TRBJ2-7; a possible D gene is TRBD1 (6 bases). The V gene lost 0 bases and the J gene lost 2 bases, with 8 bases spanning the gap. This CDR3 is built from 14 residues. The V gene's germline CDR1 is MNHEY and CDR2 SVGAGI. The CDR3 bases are TGTGCCAGCAGTTACTCCAGGGGAACCTACGAGCAGTACTTC. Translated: CASSYSRGTYEQYF.

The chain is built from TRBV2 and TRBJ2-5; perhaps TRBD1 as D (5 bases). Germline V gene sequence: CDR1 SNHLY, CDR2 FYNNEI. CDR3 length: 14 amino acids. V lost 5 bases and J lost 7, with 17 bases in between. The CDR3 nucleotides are TGTGCCAGCAGTAAAGGTAGCAAAACAGGGACCCAGTACTTC. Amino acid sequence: CASSKGSKTGTQYF.

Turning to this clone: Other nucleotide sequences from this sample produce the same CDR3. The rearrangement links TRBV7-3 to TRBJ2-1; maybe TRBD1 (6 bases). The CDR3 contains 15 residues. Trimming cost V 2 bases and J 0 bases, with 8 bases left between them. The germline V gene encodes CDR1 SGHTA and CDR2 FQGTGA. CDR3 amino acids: CASSLAGVSYNEQFF. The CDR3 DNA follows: TGTGCCAGCAGCTTAGCAGGGGTCTCCTACAATGAGCAGTTCTTC.